Below are 20 T cell receptor beta chains sequenced from a single sample in a study of shared clonotypes between healthy human individuals. Naive CD8 cells were CD45RO-negative, positively selected for CCR7, excluding terminally differentiated effector memory CD45RA+ cells. The repertoire was sequenced with immunoSEQ multiplex PCR; TCRdb's copy has only in-frame clones and lacks some. This sample carries about 2,100,000 clones, about 92% of them seen once, and the ten largest clones take around 1.7%. The sequencing input was naive CD8+ T cells from PBMCs. Source of these receptors: a man between 18 and 29 years old in good health. Some clones in this sample may be carry-over from other donors' samples.

As DNA, the CDR3 is TGTGCCAGCAGTTTAAACGGGGTGGGCGAGCAGTACTTC. Translating it yields CASSLNGVGEQYF. The chain employs TRBV27 and TRBJ2-7; TRBD2 might be the D (5 bases). The V gene's germline CDR1 is MNHEY and CDR2 SMNVEV (reference sequence). This CDR3 has 13 residues. V dropped 2 bases and J dropped 6 bases, with 11 bases sitting between them.

CDR3 sequence reads: CASSLYGEETQYF. The CDR3 bases are TGTGCCAGCAGTTTATATGGGGAGGAGACCCAGTACTTC. This chain links TRBV28 with TRBJ2-5; TRBD2 is a possible D gene (5 bases). The V end lost 1 base, the J end lost 5 bases, and 8 bases lay between the germline ends. The V gene's germline CDR1 is MDHEN and CDR2 SYDVKM. The CDR3 extends over 13 amino acids. The full variable domain, in which reference TRBV28 and TRBJ2-5 provide the parts outside the CDR3, is DVKVTQSSRYLVKRTGEKVFLECVQDMDHENMFWYRQDPGLGLRLIYFSYDVKMKEKGDIPEGYSVSREKKERFSLILESASTNQTSMYLCASSLYGEETQYFGPGTRLLVL.

This clone has only a few counts. The V and J genes are TRBV7-9 and TRBJ2-7; D gene uncertain. This CDR3 has 12 residues. V lost 4 bases and J 3 bases, leaving 7 bases between the germline ends. Germline CDR1 is SEHNR and CDR2 is FQNEAQ (reference sequence). The DNA of the CDR3 is TGTGCCAGCAGCTCGGACGGCTACGAGCAGTACTTC. It is translated as CASSSDGYEQYF.

The gene calls are TRBV9 and TRBJ2-6; no firm D call. V was clipped by 4 bases and J by 8 bases, with 19 bases between them. This CDR3 comprises 16 residues. Looked up from germline, CDR1 is SGDLS and CDR2 is YYNGEE. The CDR3 DNA reads TGTGCCAGCAGCTCCTTAGGCGCTCTGGGGACCAACGTCCTGACTTTC. This encodes CASSSLGALGTNVLTF.

The chain is built from TRBV23-1 and TRBJ2-3, with no clear D. TRBV23-1 is treated as an ORF (open reading frame) with a function not yet certain. CDR3 length: 12 amino acids. V was trimmed by 4 bases and J by 6 bases, leaving 8 bases between them. CDR3 protein: CASSRPPDTQYF. The CDR3 nucleotides are TGCGCCAGCAGTCGCCCACCGGATACGCAGTATTTT.

The chain joins TRBV5-1 to TRBJ2-7; 7 bases line up with TRBD2. V lost 4 bases to trimming and J lost 0 bases; unmatched junction nucleotides: 7. The germline V gene has CDR1 SGHRS and CDR2 YFSETQ. This CDR3 region has 15 residues. The chain's CDR3 is CASSPWGGSSYEQYF. Here the CDR3 DNA reads TGCGCCAGCAGCCCCTGGGGGGGGAGCTCCTACGAGCAGTACTTC.

The chain employs TRBV28 and TRBJ2-7, with no clear D. The CDR3 has 14 amino acids. V was cut by 3 bases and J by 2 bases, with 11 bases left in between. Germline CDR1 MDHEN, CDR2 SYDVKM. This CDR3 reads CASSFRRATYEQYF. In DNA, the CDR3 is TGTGCCAGCAGTTTCCGAAGGGCTACCTACGAGCAGTACTTC.

This chain links TRBV10-3 with TRBJ2-5, with D perhaps assigned TRBD1 or TRBD2 (5 bases each). The CDR3 is 13 amino acids. Per the germline V gene, CDR1 is ENHRY and CDR2 is SYGVKD. The V and J ends lost 7 bases and 5 bases respectively, with 14 bases between them. In DNA, the CDR3 is TGTGCCATCAATGGGGCACTAGAGGAGACCCAGTACTTC. Protein sequence: CAINGALEETQYF.

The sample holds one count of this clone. The chain has TRBV27 and TRBJ1-5; 8 nucleotides line up with TRBD1. The V gene's germline CDR1 is MNHEY and CDR2 SMNVEV (reference sequence). J gave up 1 base and V 9 bases, and 8 bases lay outside the gene matches. The CDR3 has 15 amino acids. The CDR3 loop is CARRPDRESNQPQHF. The CDR3 DNA reads TGTGCCAGGCGTCCGGACAGGGAAAGCAATCAGCCCCAGCATTTT.

This clone was picked up one time. The chain employs TRBV28 and TRBJ2-3; 9 bases align to TRBD2. This CDR3 has 19 amino acids. Germline V gives CDR1 MDHEN, CDR2 SYDVKM. V trimming: 5 bases; J trimming: 3 bases; junction bases outside the gene matches: 18. The chain's CDR3 is CASSTALNPSGEGTDTQYF. The CDR3 nucleotides are TGTGCCAGCAGTACCGCCTTAAATCCTAGCGGGGAGGGAACAGATACGCAGTATTTT.

Of note for this clone: In the same sample, other DNA sequences code for this CDR3. The rearrangement joins TRBV27 to TRBJ2-7; 11 bases match TRBD2. V shed 5 bases and J 3 bases; nucleotides not matched to a gene: 9. The CDR3 consists of 16 residues. The germline V gene has CDR1 MNHEY and CDR2 SMNVEV (reference sequence). CDR3 sequence reads: CASSPILGLADYEQYF. The CDR3 nucleotides read TGTGCCAGCAGTCCTATCTTGGGACTAGCGGACTACGAGCAGTACTTC.

The chain recombines TRBV7-2 with TRBJ1-1; D might be TRBD1 (5 bases). Germline CDR1 SGHTA, CDR2 FQGNSA. The V end was cut by 5 bases, the J end by 0 bases, with 13 bases between. This CDR3 has 15 amino acids. CDR3 residues: CASSPRRGLNTEAFF. The CDR3 DNA reads as TGTGCCAGCAGCCCTAGACGGGGACTGAACACTGAAGCTTTCTTT. Combining the CDR3 with reference TRBV7-2 and TRBJ1-1 gives the whole variable domain GAGVSQSPSNKVTEKGKDVELRCDPISGHTALYWYRQSLGQGLEFLIYFQGNSAPDKSGLPSDRFSAERTGGSVSTLTIQRTQQEDSAVYLCASSPRRGLNTEAFFGQGTRLTVV.

This rearrangement joins TRBV9 to TRBJ1-3; no definite D call. This CDR3 spans 14 amino acids. Deletions cut 2 bases from V and 3 bases from J, with 9 bases between. Germline CDR1 reads SGDLS; CDR2 reads YYNGEE. The CDR3 here is CASSVWTDGNTIYF. DNA for the CDR3: TGTGCCAGCAGCGTTTGGACGGATGGAAACACCATATATTTT.

This sequence joins TRBV10-2 and TRBJ2-7; 9 bases line up with TRBD2. The germline V gene encodes CDR1 WSHSY and CDR2 SAAADI. V lost 4 bases, J lost 5 bases, and 9 bases stayed unmatched. The CDR3 spans 15 residues. CDR3 protein: CASSGAKREVHEQYF. CDR3 coding DNA: TGCGCCAGCAGTGGAGCAAAGCGGGAGGTCCACGAGCAGTACTTC.

The chain combines TRBV10-3 with TRBJ2-1, with 9 bases aligning to TRBD2. Germline V CDR1 and CDR2: ENHRY, SYGVKD. The CDR3 consists of 15 residues. The J segment lost 5 bases and the V segment lost 5 bases, leaving 7 bases of the junction unmatched. The CDR3 here is CAISWGLAGNNEQFF. The CDR3 DNA reads TGTGCCATCAGTTGGGGACTAGCAGGAAACAATGAGCAGTTCTTC.

J is TRBJ2-2 and V is TRBV15; 7 nucleotides align to TRBD2. Germline trimming cut 6 bases from V and 6 bases from J; bases unmatched to any gene: 1. The CDR3 covers 12 residues. Germline CDR1 LNHNV, CDR2 YYDKDF (reference sequence). The CDR3 is CATRAGAGELFF. The CDR3 nucleotides read TGTGCCACCAGGGCGGGGGCCGGGGAGCTGTTTTTT.

This rearrangement joins TRBV4-3 to TRBJ2-1, with D hard to call. Trimming removed 0 bases at V and 3 bases at J, with 21 bases between. CDR3 length equals 19 residues. Per the germline V gene, CDR1 is LGHNA and CDR2 is YSLEER. CDR3 loop: CASSQDLLPPGPLYNEQFF. CDR3 bases: TGCGCCAGCAGCCAAGATCTGCTCCCCCCCGGTCCGCTCTACAATGAGCAGTTCTTC.

V and J are TRBV15 and TRBJ1-2; D is perhaps TRBD1 (5 bases). The ends were cut back, 4 bases at V and 7 bases at J, with 10 bases in the middle. Germline V gene data show CDR1 as LNHNV and CDR2 as YYDKDF (reference sequence). The CDR3 totals 12 residues. The CDR3 sequence: CATSTWGVGYTF. The CDR3 DNA reads TGTGCCACCAGCACCTGGGGGGTTGGCTACACCTTC. The full variable domain, in which reference TRBV15 and TRBJ1-2 provide the parts outside the CDR3, is DAMVIQNPRYQVTQFGKPVTLSCSQTLNHNVMYWYQQKSSQAPKLLFHYYDKDFNNEADTPDNFQSRRPNTSFCFLDIRSPGLGDTAMYLCATSTWGVGYTFGSGTRLTVV.

The chain couples TRBV29-1 to TRBJ2-1; D might be TRBD1 (5 bases). Germline V gene sequence: CDR1 SQVTM, CDR2 ANQGSEA. The V gene lost 3 bases and the J gene lost 12 bases, with 21 bases spanning the gap. CDR3 size: 14 residues. Here the CDR3 reads CSVEGHLVSLRQFF. The CDR3 bases are TGCAGCGTTGAGGGGCACTTGGTATCCTTGAGGCAGTTCTTC.

This clone was seen only once. The chain carries TRBV27 and TRBJ2-2; TRBD2 agrees at 7 bases. V was pared by 3 bases and J by 3 bases, with 7 bases of the junction left unmatched. CDR3 length: 16 residues. The germline V gene has CDR1 MNHEY and CDR2 SMNVEV (reference sequence). CDR3 DNA: TGTGCCAGCAGTTTTAAAGAGACTAGCTACACCGGGGAGCTGTTTTTT. Its translation: CASSFKETSYTGELFF.